What follows describes a single T cell receptor (beta chain). The target antigen is unknown. The sample comes from a study of cytomegalovirus exposure and HLA in healthy donors. General study points: With high specificity and sensitivity, the classifier reportedly diagnosed cytomegalovirus status. Beyond CMV serostatus, there was no information to go on about immune exposure. Associated with cytomegalovirus, according to the listing, were 150 to 200 TCR beta chains. With DRB1 most and HLA-C fewest, TCR association rates differed between HLA loci in a later analysis.

Primers included in the PCR were 60 Vbeta and 13 Jbeta primers. The table came from immunoSEQ multiplex PCR; TCRdb's copy has only in-frame clones and leaves some out. The data hold around 170,000 clones, with approximately 88% observed a single time. The V end lost 2 bases, the J end lost 4 bases, and 23 bases lay between the germline ends. CDR3 length equals 17 residues. Germline V gives CDR1 GTSNPN, CDR2 SVGIG (reference sequence). The receptor was derived from a woman under 30 in good health and CMV-seronegative. The sample comprised PBMCs. The rearrangement joins TRBV30 to TRBJ1-2; D might be TRBD1 (5 bases). Here the CDR3 DNA reads TGTGCCTGGAGTCCTTTTGAAGGGGCCAAACCTTTCTATGGCTACACCTTC. It encodes CAWSPFEGAKPFYGYTF.